This TCR beta chain was documented in a study of blood T cell repertoires in COVID-19. Overall study: Material from acute and convalescent COVID-19 was sourced from the United States, Italy and Spain. Nucleic acid was either cDNA or gDNA, and it came from T cells, B-cell-depleted T cells, or PBMCs.

Sequencing used immunoSEQ multiplex PCR; TCRdb keeps in-frame clones, though not all of them. The repertoire has 380,000 or so clones, 70% to 90% of them found once; the top ten carry about 1.2%. This receptor was taken from a man in his forties with acute or convalescent COVID-19. The source material was peripheral blood.

CDR3 bases: TGTGCCATCAGTCCCTCGGGATTCTCTGGAAACACCATATATTTT. It yields the protein CAISPSGFSGNTIYF. The rearrangement joins TRBV10-3 to TRBJ1-3; D gene uncertain. V gave up 5 bases and J gave up 0 bases, with 11 bases separating them. The germline gives CDR1 ENHRY, CDR2 SYGVKD. This CDR3 is built from 15 residues.